One TCR beta chain is described in this entry. What it binds is unknown. This entry comes from a study of T cells after yellow fever vaccination. TCRdb itself ran the 5' RACE reads through MiXCR, one entry per CDR3 protein. Of hundreds of thousands of distinct CDR3 sequences listed, approximately 19% were seen once; the top ten hold roughly a sixth. The CDR3 runs 13 residues. The V end was cut by 6 bases, the J end by 4 bases, with 10 bases between. Study outcomes and limitations: Reappearing after the booster were most of the clones from primary vaccination (almost 97% CD4, 88% CD8).

The sequence was collected from a man aged 18-30 years who received the YFV17D yellow fever vaccine. Sequencing was performed on PBMCs, taken before the yellow fever booster vaccination. The gene calls are TRBV12-3 or TRBV12-4 and TRBJ1-5, with D possibly matching TRBD1 (5 bases). The CDR3 DNA sequence: TGTGCCAGCAGCTTGACAGAAAATCAGCCCCAGCATTTT. Its protein is CASSLTENQPQHF.